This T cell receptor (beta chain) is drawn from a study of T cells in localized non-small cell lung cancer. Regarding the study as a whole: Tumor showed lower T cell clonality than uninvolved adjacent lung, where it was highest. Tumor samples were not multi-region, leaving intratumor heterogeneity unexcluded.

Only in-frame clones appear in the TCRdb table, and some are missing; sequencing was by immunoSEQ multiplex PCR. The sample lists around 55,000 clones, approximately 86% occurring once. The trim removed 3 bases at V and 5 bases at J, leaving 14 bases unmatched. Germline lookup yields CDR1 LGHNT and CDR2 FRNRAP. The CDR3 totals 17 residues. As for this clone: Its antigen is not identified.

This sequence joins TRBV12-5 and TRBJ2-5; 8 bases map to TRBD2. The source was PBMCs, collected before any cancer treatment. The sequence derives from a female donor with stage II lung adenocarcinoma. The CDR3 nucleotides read TGTGCTAGTGGTTTTGGGCTTTTGCGGGGGGACTTTGAGACCCAGTACTTC. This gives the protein CASGFGLLRGDFETQYF.